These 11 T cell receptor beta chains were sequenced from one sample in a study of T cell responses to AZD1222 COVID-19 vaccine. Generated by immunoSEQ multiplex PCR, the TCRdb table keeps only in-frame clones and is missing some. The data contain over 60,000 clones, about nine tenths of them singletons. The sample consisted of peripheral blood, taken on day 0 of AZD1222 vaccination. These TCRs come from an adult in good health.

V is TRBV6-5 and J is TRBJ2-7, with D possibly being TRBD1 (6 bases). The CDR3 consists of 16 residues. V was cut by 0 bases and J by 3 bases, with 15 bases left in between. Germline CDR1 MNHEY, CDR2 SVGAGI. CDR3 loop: CASSYSSGVKDYEQYF. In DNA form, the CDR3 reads TGTGCCAGCAGTTACTCATCAGGGGTCAAGGACTACGAGCAGTACTTC.

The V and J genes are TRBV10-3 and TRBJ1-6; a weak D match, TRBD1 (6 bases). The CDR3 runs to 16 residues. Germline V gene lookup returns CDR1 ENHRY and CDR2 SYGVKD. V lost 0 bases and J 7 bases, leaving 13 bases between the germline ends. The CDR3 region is CAISESAGQTNSPLHF. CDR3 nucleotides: TGTGCCATCAGTGAGTCTGCTGGACAGACCAATTCACCCCTCCACTTT.

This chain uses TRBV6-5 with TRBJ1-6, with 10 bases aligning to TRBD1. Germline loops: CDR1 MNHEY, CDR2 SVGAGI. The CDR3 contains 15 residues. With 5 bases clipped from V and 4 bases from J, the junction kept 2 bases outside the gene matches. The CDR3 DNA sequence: TGTGCCAGCAGTCGGGACAGGGGTTATAATTCACCCCTCCACTTT. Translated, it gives CASSRDRGYNSPLHF.

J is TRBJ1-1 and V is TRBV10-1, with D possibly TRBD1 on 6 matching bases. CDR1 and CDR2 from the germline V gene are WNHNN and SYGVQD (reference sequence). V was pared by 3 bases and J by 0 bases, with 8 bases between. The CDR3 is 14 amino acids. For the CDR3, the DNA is TGCGCCAGCAGTGAAGGGGGGGTGAACACTGAAGCTTTCTTT. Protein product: CASSEGGVNTEAFF.

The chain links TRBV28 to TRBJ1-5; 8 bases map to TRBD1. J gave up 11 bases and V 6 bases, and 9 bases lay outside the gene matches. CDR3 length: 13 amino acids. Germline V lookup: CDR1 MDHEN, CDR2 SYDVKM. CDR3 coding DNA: TGTGCCAGCAGGGGACAGGCCAGAGGGTCCCAGCATTTT. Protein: CASRGQARGSQHF.

CDR3 nucleotides: TGTGCCGTCTCCCCCAGGGAGAACAATGAGCAGTTCTTC. This codes for CAVSPRENNEQFF. This chain uses TRBV19 with TRBJ2-1; D may be TRBD1 or TRBD2 (5 bases each). The CDR3 covers 13 residues. Germline CDR1 reads LNHDA; CDR2 reads SQIVND (reference sequence). V was clipped by 11 bases and J by 5 bases, with 16 bases between them.

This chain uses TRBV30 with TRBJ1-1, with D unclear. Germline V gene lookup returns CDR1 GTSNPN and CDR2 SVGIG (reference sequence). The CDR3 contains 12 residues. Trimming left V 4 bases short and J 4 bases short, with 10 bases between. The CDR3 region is CAWKIYGTEAFF. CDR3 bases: TGTGCCTGGAAGATTTACGGCACTGAAGCTTTCTTT.

The CDR3, as DNA: TGTGCCAGCAGTTACCATGGGGGAGATACTGAAGCTTTCTTT. Its protein is CASSYHGGDTEAFF. This sequence joins TRBV6-2 or TRBV6-3 and TRBJ1-1, with D tentatively TRBD1 (5 bases). The CDR3 is 14 residues long. From germline, CDR1 is MNHEY and CDR2 SVGEGT. V lost 2 bases and J 5 bases, leaving 12 bases between the germline ends.

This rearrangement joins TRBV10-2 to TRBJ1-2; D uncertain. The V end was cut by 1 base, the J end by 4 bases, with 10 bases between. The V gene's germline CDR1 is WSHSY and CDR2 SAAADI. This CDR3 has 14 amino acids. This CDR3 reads CASSELMVFYGYTF. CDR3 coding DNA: TGCGCCAGCAGTGAGTTGATGGTATTCTATGGCTACACCTTC.

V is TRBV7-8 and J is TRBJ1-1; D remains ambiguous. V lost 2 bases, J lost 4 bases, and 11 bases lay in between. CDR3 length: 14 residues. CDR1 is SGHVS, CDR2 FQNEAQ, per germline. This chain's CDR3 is CASSLLGLLTEAFF. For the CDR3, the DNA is TGTGCCAGCAGCTTATTGGGGTTACTCACTGAAGCTTTCTTT.

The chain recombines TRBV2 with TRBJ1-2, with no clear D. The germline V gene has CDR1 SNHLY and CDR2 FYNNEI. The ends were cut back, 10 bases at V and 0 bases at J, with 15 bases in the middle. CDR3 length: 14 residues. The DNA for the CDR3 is TGTGCCACTCAACGGGATTCGTCTAACTATGGCTACACCTTC. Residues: CATQRDSSNYGYTF.